The text below deals with one T cell receptor beta chain. The CDR3 is 16 amino acids. Germline V lookup: CDR1 LGHNA, CDR2 YSLEER. Trimming removed 0 bases from V and 2 bases from J, with 12 bases in between. Original data processing: Counts of nucleated cells, estimated from reference gene primer amplification, were obtained. Assay: immunoSEQ multiplex PCR; the TCRdb copy retains only in-frame clones and omits some. That table gives V, J and clone size, and the DNA gave D and trimming. The profile shows around 170,000 clones, approximately 82% of them singletons. The data were taken from a study of blood T cell repertoires in COVID-19. Looking at the study overall: Italy, Spain and the United States were the sources of the convalescent and acute COVID-19 samples. T cells, B-cell-depleted T cells, or PBMCs provided the cDNA or gDNA that served as material.

The sequenced sample consisted of peripheral blood. V is TRBV4-3 and J is TRBJ2-3, with a weak D call TRBD2 (5 bases). The receptor comes from a man between 65 and 80 years old who had recovered from COVID-19. CDR3 bases: TGCGCCAGCAGCCAAGATCTGGCTAGCCCCACAGATACGCAGTATTTT. It encodes CASSQDLASPTDTQYF.